This T cell receptor beta chain emerged from a study of CD8 T cells in ankylosing spondylitis. The study's findings and limits: Seemingly distinctive of ankylosing spondylitis blood was a TCR beta motif formed by eight highly homologous variants. CD8+ disease-linked clones were present at relatively low frequencies in blood. In ankylosing spondylitis patients, matched synovial fluid reportedly showed significant enrichment of disease-linked clones.

Generation of TCR beta libraries employed quantitative 5'-RACE incorporating molecular barcodes. TCRdb passed the 5' RACE reads through MiXCR, listing each CDR3 protein once. Here the sample spans about 130,000 distinct CDR3 sequences, around 7.9% being singletons. This clonotype has at least ten counts. The antigen is undetermined. The CDR3 is made up of 13 amino acids. The V gene's germline CDR1 is KGHDR and CDR2 SFDVKD. Trimming stripped 0 bases from V and 6 bases from J, with 5 bases between. Sequencing used blood, either unsorted or a sorted T cell fraction (not recorded which). The genes are TRBV24-1 and TRBJ1-5, with D uncertain. The sequence derives from a female donor with ankylosing spondylitis or in good health (not recorded which). This CDR3 is CATSDLSGQPQHF. As DNA, the CDR3 is TGTGCCACCAGTGATTTGAGCGGTCAGCCCCAGCATTTT.